This TCR beta chain comes out of a study of blood T cell repertoires in COVID-19. Study at large: PBMCs, B-cell-depleted T cells, or T cells were the source of the cDNA or gDNA that made up the material.

Methods used by the authors: Reference gene primer amplification yielded estimated nucleated cell counts. Assay used: immunoSEQ multiplex PCR; TCRdb lists only in-frame clones, some missing. V and J calls plus clone size are reproduced from that table; the DNA served to infer D and trimming. The table records 13,000 or so clones, approximately 90% of them present only once. Between the trimmed V and J ends, which lost 5 bases and 4 bases, there was a span of 18 bases. The germline V gene encodes CDR1 MNHEY and CDR2 SMNVEV (reference sequence). There are 15 residues in the CDR3. This clonotype originated in a human donor in a cohort sampled during active COVID-19. The sample comprised peripheral blood. The chain couples TRBV27 to TRBJ2-7; D may be TRBD2 (6 bases). The CDR3 bases are TGTGCCAGCAGTCCCGCCTCACTAGCAGCTTACGAGCAGTACTTC. It yields the protein CASSPASLAAYEQYF.